This TCR beta chain was identified during a study of blood T cell repertoires in COVID-19. Across the whole study: Both acute and convalescent COVID-19 samples were obtained from the United States, Italy and Spain.

Authors' processing steps: The authors estimated nucleated cell counts from reference gene primer amplification. Here immunoSEQ multiplex PCR was the method, and the copy in TCRdb shows in-frame clones only, minus some. The D gene and trimming were derived from the DNA, and the V and J assignments and clone size from that table. Among a few hundred thousand clones listed, approximately 89% were seen once. Losses at the gene ends were 2 bases for V and 9 bases for J; bases not matched to a gene: 4. From germline, CDR1 is SGHTA and CDR2 FQGTGA. The CDR3 loop spans 15 amino acids. In Seattle, patients joined the study during active infection and were tracked longitudinally.

The specimen sequenced was peripheral blood. The chain joins TRBV7-3 to TRBJ1-6; 10 bases are a match to TRBD1. The clonotype originates from a woman in her 30s with COVID-19, enrolled during active disease. CDR3 amino acids: CASSLGTGVGSPLHF. CDR3 coding DNA: TGTGCCAGCAGCTTAGGGACAGGGGTGGGTTCACCCCTCCACTTT.